These 25 T cell receptor beta chains were all obtained from the same sample, sequenced in a study of identical twins. Using its own MiXCR run on the 5' RACE reads, TCRdb lists one record per CDR3 protein. The repertoire has fewer than 250,000 distinct CDR3 sequences, less than 8% of them found once; the top ten carry 1.9%. These data also featured in a second study, about yellow fever vaccine responses in identical twins.

Input material: memory (CD45RO+) T cells sorted from blood. The receptors were sampled from a woman in her late teens or twenties in good health.

This clonotype has more than one count but fewer than ten. The rearrangement links TRBV5-1 to TRBJ2-6, with D maybe TRBD1 (6 bases). The CDR3 has 17 amino acids. CDR1 SGHRS and CDR2 YFSETQ come from the germline V gene. The ends were cut back, 6 bases at V and 0 bases at J, with 16 bases in the middle. As DNA, the CDR3 is TGCGCCAGCATACATTGGACAGAGAGCTCTGGGGCCAACGTCCTGACTTTC. As protein: CASIHWTESSGANVLTF.

This clonotype was seen a handful of times. The gene calls are TRBV9 and TRBJ2-7, with D perhaps being TRBD1 or TRBD2 (5 bases each). Germline V lookup: CDR1 SGDLS, CDR2 YYNGEE. CDR3 length: 13 amino acids. The V gene lost 3 bases and the J gene lost 1 base, with 8 bases spanning the gap. Here the CDR3 reads CASSGGKSYEQYF. The CDR3, as DNA: TGTGCCAGCAGCGGGGGGAAATCCTACGAGCAGTACTTC.

The genes are TRBV5-1 and TRBJ2-1, with TRBD1 matching over 9 bases. CDR1 and CDR2 from the germline V gene are SGHRS and YFSETQ. The CDR3 covers 17 residues. J gave up 10 bases and V 5 bases, and 19 bases lay outside the gene matches. The DNA for the CDR3 is TGCGCCAGCAGAAACGCCCAGGCGGGACAGGGTCATTGGGAGCAGTTCTTC. It specifies CASRNAQAGQGHWEQFF.

This clonotype was observed at least ten times. The chain combines TRBV20-1 with TRBJ2-7, with a weak D call TRBD1 (5 bases). The CDR3 consists of 13 residues. CDR1 is DFQATT and CDR2 is SNEGSKA in the germline V gene (reference sequence). With 0 bases removed from V and 6 bases from J, the gap between germline ends came to 12 bases. CDR3 DNA: TGCAGTGCTAGAGATATTCAGGGTCGCGAGCAGTACTTC. This sequence encodes CSARDIQGREQYF.

This clonotype occurred a few times. The CDR3 sequence is CASSTRPAQSSYEQYF. The CDR3 DNA is TGTGCCAGCAGCACGCGGCCCGCTCAGAGCTCCTACGAGCAGTACTTC. The gene calls are TRBV21-1 and TRBJ2-7; the D call of TRBD2 is as the table states it, not checked on the DNA. TRBV21-1 is a pseudogene. The CDR3 extends over 16 amino acids.

The genes are TRBV3-1 and TRBJ1-5; 7 bases map to TRBD1. This CDR3 is 16 amino acids long. V was clipped by 0 bases and J by 4 bases; unmatched bases: 6. In germline, CDR1 is LGHDT, CDR2 YNNKEL (reference sequence). Here the CDR3 reads CASSQDQTGKNQPQHF. CDR3 nucleotides: TGTGCCAGCAGCCAAGATCAGACAGGGAAAAATCAGCCCCAGCATTTT.

The rearrangement joins TRBV5-4 to TRBJ2-4, with 9 bases aligning to TRBD1. The CDR3 has 20 amino acids. The V segment lost 2 bases and the J segment 0 bases; nucleotides outside the gene matches: 15. Germline V gene sequence: CDR1 SGHNT, CDR2 YYREEE (reference sequence). This CDR3 reads CASSLTGGLTGRIAKNIQYF. DNA for the CDR3: TGTGCCAGCAGCTTAACAGGGGGCTTAACAGGTCGTATAGCCAAAAACATTCAGTACTTC.

This clonotype was recorded a few times. The V call is TRBV5-1, the J call TRBJ2-2; 7 bases map to TRBD1. The CDR3 spans 15 residues. Germline loops: CDR1 SGHRS, CDR2 YFSETQ. J was trimmed by 4 bases and V by 0 bases; bases with no gene match: 3. CDR3 protein: CASSLDPGGTGELFF. Here the CDR3 DNA reads TGCGCCAGCAGCTTGGATCCAGGGGGCACCGGGGAGCTGTTTTTT.

This chain uses TRBV18 with TRBJ2-3; D remains unclear. The CDR3 spans 13 residues. Trimming pared 3 bases from V and 1 base from J, leaving 5 bases between. Germline V gives CDR1 KGHSH, CDR2 LQKENI. Here the CDR3 reads CASSPKGTDTQYF. The CDR3 DNA is TGTGCCAGCTCACCGAAGGGCACAGATACGCAGTATTTT.

This clonotype came up many times. The junction does not match germline at one end; this may be a read error. V usage is TRBV3-1 and J usage is TRBJ2-7, with D possibly matching TRBD1 (5 bases). The germline V gene encodes CDR1 LGHDT and CDR2 YNNKEL (reference sequence). This CDR3 comprises 14 residues. The CDR3 loop is CASSNGLGAPPDDF. In nucleotides, the CDR3 is TGTGCCAGCAGCAACGGGTTAGGGGCGCCCCCCGACGACTTC.

Ten or more counts support this clonotype. The chain joins TRBV10-3 to TRBJ2-3, with D perhaps matching TRBD1 or TRBD2 (5 bases each). CDR1 is ENHRY, CDR2 SYGVKD, per germline. The CDR3 has 13 residues. The V end lost 2 bases, the J end lost 4 bases, and 7 bases lay between the germline ends. CDR3 protein: CAISEMGPDTQYF. DNA for the CDR3: TGTGCCATCAGTGAGATGGGACCAGATACGCAGTATTTT.

This clonotype was counted a few times. The rearrangement joins TRBV4-1 to TRBJ2-3, with 11 bases fitting TRBD2. The V gene's germline CDR1 is MGHRA and CDR2 YSYEKL. Losses at the gene ends were 0 bases for V and 4 bases for J; bases not matched to a gene: 6. The length of the CDR3 is 17 residues. CDR3 protein: CASSQELAGVYADTQYF. The CDR3 DNA is TGCGCCAGCAGCCAAGAACTAGCGGGAGTGTACGCAGATACGCAGTATTTT.

J is TRBJ2-3 and V is TRBV7-3, with TRBD2 matching over 13 bases. V lost 4 bases and J lost 2; bases outside the gene matches: 12. The length of the CDR3 is 19 residues. Per germline, CDR1 SGHTA and CDR2 FQGTGA. The CDR3 sequence is CASSSTSGGAMGNTDTQYF. In DNA, the CDR3 is TGTGCCAGCAGCTCCACTAGCGGGGGGGCCATGGGGAACACAGATACGCAGTATTTT.

V gene TRBV30 combines with J gene TRBJ1-4, with D possibly matching TRBD1 (6 bases). The ends were cut back, 3 bases at V and 6 bases at J, with 14 bases in the middle. From germline, CDR1 is GTSNPN and CDR2 SVGIG (reference sequence). This CDR3 is 14 amino acids long. The CDR3 is CAWRRGSFDEKLFF. In DNA form, the CDR3 reads TGTGCCTGGAGGAGGGGGTCTTTTGATGAAAAACTGTTTTTT.

V gene TRBV11-2 combines with J gene TRBJ2-3, with 9 nucleotides matching TRBD2. This CDR3 has 19 amino acids. Germline CDR1 SGHAT, CDR2 FQNNGV. J gave up 0 bases and V 2 bases, and 12 bases lay outside the gene matches. CDR3 residues: CASSLKWGRGGYSTDTQYF. CDR3 in DNA: TGTGCCAGCAGCTTAAAGTGGGGGCGGGGGGGGTATAGCACAGATACGCAGTATTTT.

This clonotype was counted between two and nine times. The chain has TRBV11-2 and TRBJ2-1; perhaps TRBD2 as D (7 bases). The V gene's germline CDR1 is SGHAT and CDR2 FQNNGV. This CDR3 comprises 18 residues. The V end lost 4 bases, the J end lost 2 bases, and 21 bases lay between the germline ends. The CDR3 DNA reads TGTGCCAGCAGCTCTGGGGATAGGGGGGGGGCCCCCTACAATGAGCAGTTCTTC. Translated: CASSSGDRGGAPYNEQFF.

The V and J genes are TRBV18 and TRBJ2-7, with D maybe TRBD1 (6 bases). The V gene lost 2 bases and the J gene lost 2 bases, with 13 bases spanning the gap. The CDR3 loop spans 15 amino acids. Germline V gene sequence: CDR1 KGHSH, CDR2 LQKENI. The CDR3 sequence is CASSPGTGWTYEQYF. The CDR3 nucleotides read TGTGCCAGCTCACCAGGCACAGGGTGGACCTACGAGCAGTACTTC.

This clonotype was found a few times. This rearrangement joins TRBV6-5 to TRBJ2-7; 11 bases are shared with TRBD1. The germline gives CDR1 MNHEY, CDR2 SVGAGI. This CDR3 contains 15 residues. V lost 2 bases and J lost 7; bases outside the gene matches: 7. The CDR3 bases are TGTGCCAGCAGTTACGCCGGACAGGGGGCTAAAGAGCAGTACTTC. Its protein product is CASSYAGQGAKEQYF.

This clonotype came up many times. The chain couples TRBV20-1 to TRBJ1-1; unclear D gene. The germline V gene encodes CDR1 DFQATT and CDR2 SNEGSKA (reference sequence). This CDR3 has 13 amino acids. Between the trimmed V and J ends, which lost 4 bases and 0 bases, there was a span of 9 bases. CDR3 sequence (DNA): TGCAGTGCTACCCGGGAAATGAACACTGAAGCTTTCTTT. Its translation: CSATREMNTEAFF.

The genes are TRBV20-1 and TRBJ2-5; TRBD1 or TRBD2 may be the D gene (9 bases each). V lost 3 bases and J 5 bases, leaving 22 bases between the germline ends. The CDR3 length is 16 residues. The germline V gene has CDR1 DFQATT and CDR2 SNEGSKA (reference sequence). The CDR3 DNA reads as TGCAGTGCTAGGCGGGGGGGCAACAGGGGGCAGGAGACCCAGTACTTC. It specifies CSARRGGNRGQETQYF.

This clonotype has ten or more counts. The rearrangement joins TRBV15 to TRBJ1-5, with TRBD1 identical over 10 bases. Germline-derived CDR1 and CDR2 are LNHNV and YYDKDF (reference sequence). CDR3 length: 14 residues. The V segment lost 4 bases and the J segment 6 bases; nucleotides outside the gene matches: 3. The CDR3 nucleotides are TGTGCCACCAGCATTGACAGGGGGCCTCAGCCCCAGCATTTT. Translation gives CATSIDRGPQPQHF.

The chain recombines TRBV15 with TRBJ2-7; unclear D gene. Germline V lookup: CDR1 LNHNV, CDR2 YYDKDF (reference sequence). This CDR3 has 13 residues. V lost 1 base and J lost 6, with 10 bases in between. The CDR3 region is CATSRGKGGEQYF. CDR3 DNA: TGTGCCACCAGCAGAGGAAAGGGCGGCGAGCAGTACTTC.

The chain uses TRBV19 and TRBJ1-1; no reliable D call. The CDR3 contains 14 residues. CDR1 and CDR2 from the germline V gene are LNHDA and SQIVND (reference sequence). V lost 7 bases to trimming and J lost 1 base, with 13 bases between them. The CDR3 spells CASTRREKNTEAFF. The CDR3 DNA is TGTGCCAGTACCCGAAGGGAGAAGAACACTGAAGCTTTCTTT.

This clonotype was observed many times. J is TRBJ2-7 and V is TRBV29-1, with 7 bases fitting TRBD2. CDR1 is SQVTM and CDR2 is ANQGSEA in the germline V gene. The CDR3 extends over 11 amino acids. After removal of 6 bases from V and 6 bases from J, the junction contained 5 bases not matched to a gene. CDR3 sequence reads: CSVTGTTEQYF. CDR3 DNA sequence: TGCAGCGTCACCGGGACTACCGAGCAGTACTTC.

This chain links TRBV3-1 with TRBJ1-6, with D unclear. Germline V lookup: CDR1 LGHDT, CDR2 YNNKEL (reference sequence). The CDR3 is made up of 15 amino acids. Trimming took 1 base from V and 9 from J, leaving 13 bases between them. Here the CDR3 DNA reads TGTGCCAGCAGCCAAGTTGGCAGCGGCCCTTCACCCCTCCACTTT. It is translated as CASSQVGSGPSPLHF.